One T cell receptor beta chain is described in this entry. Per the germline V gene, CDR1 is LNHDA and CDR2 is SQIVND (reference sequence). The CDR3 covers 14 residues. With V trimmed by 6 bases and J by 3 bases, 7 bases remained unmatched. This specimen belongs to a study of cytomegalovirus exposure and HLA in healthy donors. PCR was performed using 60 Vbeta and 13 Jbeta primers. Measured with immunoSEQ multiplex PCR; TCRdb has only the in-frame clones, and not every one. The sample holds under 200,000 clones, around 77% seen once. Sequencing was carried out using PBMCs. The sequence was collected from a man in his sixties in good health and CMV-seronegative. The chain couples TRBV19 to TRBJ2-7; 8 positions agree with TRBD1. The CDR3 region has the DNA TGTGCCAGTAGGCGGACAGGGACAAACTACGAGCAGTACTTC. The encoded protein is CASRRTGTNYEQYF.